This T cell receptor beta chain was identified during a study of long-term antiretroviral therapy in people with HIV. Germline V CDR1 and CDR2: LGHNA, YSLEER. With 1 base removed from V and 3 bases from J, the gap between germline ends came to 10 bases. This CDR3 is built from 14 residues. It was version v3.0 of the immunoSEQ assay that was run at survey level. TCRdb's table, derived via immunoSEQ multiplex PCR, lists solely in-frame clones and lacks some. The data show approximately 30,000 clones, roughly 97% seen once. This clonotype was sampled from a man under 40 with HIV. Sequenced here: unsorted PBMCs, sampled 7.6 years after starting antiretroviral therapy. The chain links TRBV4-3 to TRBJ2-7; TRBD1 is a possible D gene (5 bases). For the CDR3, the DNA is TGCGCCAGCAGCCAAGTGGCAGGGATCTACGAGCAGTACTTC. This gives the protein CASSQVAGIYEQYF.